Below are 9 T cell receptor beta chains sequenced from a single sample in a study of response to subunit inactivated influenza vaccine. TCRdb passed the RT-PCR reads through MiXCR, listing each CDR3 protein once. The table shows about 540,000 distinct CDR3 sequences, with 20% to 25% occurring only once. The data were also submitted as part of a second study, on T cells expressing NK-cell markers. As that study records: UMI-tagged 5'RACE template switching yielded the TCR beta cDNA.

The material sequenced was CD4+ T cells sorted from PBMCs, taken 11 to 12 days after vaccination. Receptors originate from a man aged 45-60 years who received an inactivated influenza vaccine.

This clonotype has only a few counts. The V gene is TRBV24-1, the J gene TRBJ1-1, with no clear D. Trimming removed 2 bases from V and 3 bases from J, with 3 bases in between. The germline V gene has CDR1 KGHDR and CDR2 SFDVKD. The CDR3 length is 12 residues. The CDR3 coding sequence is TGTGCCACCAGTGATTCGGACACTGAAGCTTTCTTT. It specifies CATSDSDTEAFF.

The gene calls are TRBV20-1 and TRBJ1-5, with 7 bases fitting TRBD1. The V gene's germline CDR1 is DFQATT and CDR2 SNEGSKA (reference sequence). CDR3 size: 14 residues. Germline trimming cut 7 bases from V and 1 base from J; bases unmatched to any gene: 7. The CDR3 coding sequence is TGCAGTGTATCGGGCAGGGGGAGCAATCAGCCCCAGCATTTT. Amino acid sequence: CSVSGRGSNQPQHF.

This clonotype was observed a handful of times. The chain carries TRBV2 and TRBJ1-2, with D hard to call. Trimming stripped 6 bases from V and 8 bases from J, with 13 bases between. The CDR3 runs to 12 residues. CDR1 is SNHLY, CDR2 FYNNEI, per germline. The CDR3 DNA is TGTGCCAGCAGCATTACGAAGGGCGGCTACACCTTC. It is translated as CASSITKGGYTF.

CDR3 loop: CASSLAPGNEKLFF. CDR3 DNA sequence: TGTGCCAGCAGCTTAGCGCCCGGGAACGAAAAACTGTTTTTT. The V and J genes are TRBV7-6 and TRBJ1-4; no definite D call. Trimming removed 0 bases from V and 8 bases from J, with 10 bases in between. The CDR3 is 14 amino acids. Germline V CDR1 and CDR2: SGHVS, FNYEAQ.

The rearrangement joins TRBV20-1 to TRBJ2-7, with a weak D call TRBD1 (5 bases). Germline V gene data show CDR1 as DFQATT and CDR2 as SNEGSKA (reference sequence). The CDR3 is 11 residues long. With 4 bases removed from V and 3 bases from J, the gap between germline ends came to 7 bases. The CDR3 region is CSAKDSYEQYF. DNA for the CDR3: TGCAGTGCTAAAGACAGCTACGAGCAGTACTTC.

This clonotype was seen a handful of times. The chain joins TRBV29-1 to TRBJ2-5; 7 bases are shared with TRBD2. CDR3 length equals 12 residues. CDR1 and CDR2 from the germline V gene are SQVTM and ANQGSEA. V shed 7 bases and J 2 bases; nucleotides not matched to a gene: 4. The CDR3 DNA reads as TGCAGCGGTGGGGAGGGTCAAGAGACCCAGTACTTC. Protein sequence: CSGGEGQETQYF.

The V call is TRBV28, the J call TRBJ2-7, with D perhaps given as TRBD1 or TRBD2 (5 bases each). CDR3 length: 16 amino acids. V was clipped by 5 bases and J by 1 base, with 18 bases between them. Germline lookup yields CDR1 MDHEN and CDR2 SYDVKM. CDR3 sequence reads: CASSTPPGRFSYEQYF. DNA for the CDR3: TGTGCCAGCAGTACACCCCCGGGACGTTTTTCCTACGAGCAGTACTTC.

This clonotype has a single count. The chain has TRBV4-2 and TRBJ2-2; D is unresolved. Trimming took 0 bases from V and 1 from J, leaving 9 bases between them. Germline V gene data show CDR1 as LGHNA and CDR2 as YNFKEQ. The CDR3 is 16 amino acids. The CDR3 reads CASSQEFARNTGELFF. For the CDR3, the DNA is TGTGCCAGCAGCCAAGAATTCGCCCGGAACACCGGGGAGCTGTTTTTT.

This clonotype showed up just a few times. V gene TRBV7-2 combines with J gene TRBJ2-7; perhaps D is TRBD1 or TRBD2 (5 bases each). Germline values: CDR1 SGHTA, CDR2 FQGNSA. The CDR3 is 13 amino acids. Trimming left V 5 bases short and J 2 bases short, with 10 bases between. As DNA, the CDR3 is TGTGCCAGCAGCCCGGGGCCCACCTACGAGCAGTACTTC. This encodes CASSPGPTYEQYF.